The 14 T cell receptor beta chains below were found in one sample sequenced in a study of post-analysis software for immune sequencing data. Points from the study as a whole: The five TRBV segments detected at higher frequency in patients than in controls included TRBV5-6, TRBV5-1 and TRBV20-1.

No antigen is known for these receptors. Prepared TCR beta cDNA libraries contained unique molecular identifiers. TCRdb processed the PCR reads anew with MiXCR; each CDR3 protein has one entry. The profile shows 350,000 to 500,000 distinct CDR3 sequences, roughly 40% of them singletons. The sequenced material came from blood. All receptors come from a girl aged 2 to 9 with multiple sclerosis.

As concerns this clonotype: This may be a read error: a much more frequent sequence differs by one nucleotide. This sequence joins TRBV5-1 and TRBJ2-6, with a possible D match to TRBD1 (5 bases). Germline-derived CDR1 and CDR2 are SGHRS and YFSETQ. There are 13 residues in the CDR3. Here the CDR3 reads CASSDSGANVRTF. CDR3 nucleotide sequence: TGCGCCAGCAGCGACTCTGGGGCCAACGTCCGGACTTTC.

The chain combines TRBV29-1 with TRBJ2-5; TRBD1 agrees at 7 bases. The junction had 4 bases not matched to a gene; V was cut back by 2 bases and J by 4 bases. The CDR3 runs to 13 residues. Looked up from germline, CDR1 is SQVTM and CDR2 is ANQGSEA. CDR3 loop: CSVERGGGETQYF. CDR3 DNA sequence: TGCAGCGTTGAACGAGGGGGCGGAGAGACCCAGTACTTC.

In this sample, this clonotype turned up a few times. The rearrangement uses TRBV24-1 and TRBJ2-5; possible D gene TRBD1, 6 bases. V dropped 4 bases and J dropped 4 bases, with 18 bases sitting between them. The germline gives CDR1 KGHDR, CDR2 SFDVKD. The CDR3 length is 16 residues. The CDR3 sequence is CATSDPGRGTGETQYF. CDR3 in DNA: TGTGCCACCAGTGACCCGGGCAGGGGAACTGGAGAGACCCAGTACTTC.

CDR3 region: CASGLGQGVGGETQYF. The CDR3 DNA reads TGTGCTAGTGGTTTGGGACAGGGGGTCGGGGGAGAGACCCAGTACTTC. The gene calls are TRBV12-5 and TRBJ2-5; 9 nucleotides agree with TRBD1. This CDR3 region has 16 residues. CDR1 is LGHNT and CDR2 is FRNRAP in the germline V gene. The ends lost 1 base at V and 4 bases at J; junction bases unmatched: 7.

The chain combines TRBV28 with TRBJ2-3; D unclear. The CDR3 loop spans 15 amino acids. With 5 bases removed from V and 3 bases from J, the gap between germline ends came to 15 bases. Germline CDR1 and CDR2: MDHEN and SYDVKM. The DNA of the CDR3 is TGTGCCAGCAGTACAGCCGTTGACTGGACAGATACGCAGTATTTT. Residues: CASSTAVDWTDTQYF. Drawing the rest from reference TRBV28 and TRBJ2-3, the complete variable domain is DVKVTQSSRYLVKRTGEKVFLECVQDMDHENMFWYRQDPGLGLRLIYFSYDVKMKEKGDIPEGYSVSREKKERFSLILESASTNQTSMYLCASSTAVDWTDTQYFGPGTRLTVL.

A few counts support this clonotype. The V call is TRBV28, the J call TRBJ2-7, with D perhaps TRBD1 (6 bases). The CDR3 runs to 13 residues. The V gene's germline CDR1 is MDHEN and CDR2 SYDVKM. Trimming shortened V by 9 bases and J by 5 bases, and 17 bases separated the two germline ends. CDR3 bases: TGTGCCAGTATCCAGGGGCTCATGAACGAGCAGTACTTC. Translating it yields CASIQGLMNEQYF.

J is TRBJ2-6 and V is TRBV4-3, with TRBD2 as a possible D gene (5 bases). The V end was cut by 4 bases, the J end by 1 base, with 8 bases between. CDR3 size: 15 residues. The germline V gene has CDR1 LGHNA and CDR2 YSLEER. The CDR3 protein is CASSRGISGANVLTF. CDR3 nucleotides: TGCGCCAGCAGCCGAGGGATTTCTGGGGCCAACGTCCTGACTTTC.

The chain is built from TRBV6-6 and TRBJ2-4; a weak D match, TRBD2 (6 bases). The CDR3 spans 15 residues. Germline values: CDR1 MNHNY, CDR2 SVGAGI (reference sequence). V was pared by 8 bases and J by 2 bases, with 16 bases between. The CDR3 nucleotides read TGTGCCAGCCAACAAGTAGCGGCATCCAAAAACATTCAGTACTTC. Protein: CASQQVAASKNIQYF.

This clonotype was observed a handful of times. The rearrangement links TRBV20-1 to TRBJ2-3; 12 bases map to TRBD2. Unmatched junction bases numbered 8, after V lost 6 bases and J lost 4 bases. CDR1 and CDR2 from the germline V gene are DFQATT and SNEGSKA (reference sequence). This CDR3 spans 15 amino acids. CDR3 DNA: TGCAGTGCCCCGTCTAGCGGGAGGGCCCCAGATACGCAGTATTTT. Translation: CSAPSSGRAPDTQYF.

This chain connects TRBV27 to TRBJ2-2; D gene uncertain. This CDR3 is 11 amino acids long. CDR1 is MNHEY and CDR2 is SMNVEV in the germline V gene (reference sequence). Trimming took off 7 bases at V and 6 bases at J, with 6 bases between the two ends. This chain's CDR3 is CASIAAGELFF. In nucleotides, the CDR3 is TGTGCCAGCATTGCGGCCGGGGAGCTGTTTTTT.

CDR3 in DNA: TGTGCCAGCAGTGGAGACAGGTCGGGCACTGAAGCTTTCTTT. Residues: CASSGDRSGTEAFF. This chain connects TRBV12-3 or TRBV12-4 to TRBJ1-1; D is perhaps TRBD1 (6 bases). With 5 bases removed from V and 4 bases from J, the gap between germline ends came to 14 bases. CDR3 length: 14 amino acids.

This clonotype was seen many times. The chain links TRBV21-1 to TRBJ1-2; no DNA check was done on the table's D call, TRBD1. TRBV21-1 is tagged as a pseudogene. This CDR3 region has 12 residues. CDR3 in DNA: TGTGCCAGCAGCCTACGGGGACAGGCCATCACCTTC. Its protein product is CASSLRGQAITF.

This clonotype occurred a few times. The V and J genes are TRBV27 and TRBJ2-1; tentatively, D is TRBD2 (6 bases). Germline CDR1 reads MNHEY; CDR2 reads SMNVEV (reference sequence). V was shortened by 8 bases and J by 2 bases, with 10 bases between the two germline ends. CDR3 length equals 13 residues. This chain's CDR3 is CASGGAPYNEQFF. The CDR3 nucleotides read TGTGCCAGCGGCGGGGCCCCCTACAATGAGCAGTTCTTC.

V and J are TRBV28 and TRBJ1-2; TRBD1 matches 9 bases. V lost 4 bases and J lost 9; bases outside the gene matches: 9. Per germline, CDR1 MDHEN and CDR2 SYDVKM. The CDR3 extends over 14 amino acids. DNA for the CDR3: TGTGCCAGCAGTTCTCCGGGACAGGGTAGGAGCTACACCTTC. This sequence encodes CASSSPGQGRSYTF.